This TCR beta chain was sequenced for a study of control samples from healthy donors and cancer patients. This clone has just one count. Produced via immunoSEQ multiplex PCR; TCRdb's table is partial and in-frame only. The repertoire holds around 72,000 clones, with about 80% as singletons. Sequences were obtained from blood. The source of this sequence is a man in his fifties or sixties in good health.

The CDR3 sequence is CASSLTGGNTEAFF. Here the CDR3 DNA reads TGCGCCAGCAGCTTGACAGGTGGGAACACTGAAGCTTTCTTT. This chain links TRBV5-1 with TRBJ1-1; tentatively, D is TRBD1 (5 bases). Trimming pared 1 base from V and 1 base from J, leaving 8 bases between. Germline V gives CDR1 SGHRS, CDR2 YFSETQ. The CDR3 is 14 residues long.